This T cell receptor beta chain was captured by sequencing in a study of T-cell memory formation after mild COVID-19 (dated by TCRdb to the early 2020s). For the study in its entirety: Most TCR sequence clusters were specific to one of the two donors. T-cell clones expanding and contracting after mild COVID-19 in two donors were tracked by longitudinal TCRalpha and TCRbeta repertoire sequencing. Two young, previously healthy adult volunteers made up the cohort, one male and one female.

This clonotype has a single count. No cognate antigen has been identified for it. One base away there is no much larger clone; base qualities are not given. Weak support is all one read offers. The CDR3 covers 11 residues, taking in both the cysteine and the phenylalanine. CDR3 DNA is the only sequence kept; it has 33 bases, read in frame from the first base. V is reduced by 4 bases and J by 7 bases, leaving a spacing of 9 bases between them. CDR1 SGHRS and CDR2 YFSETQ are derived from the germline V gene. Ficoll-Paque density gradient centrifugation was the method used to isolate PBMCs. Instrument used: Illumina NovaSeq 6000. cDNA libraries for TCRalpha and TCRbeta were prepared by 5'RACE using constant-segment primers, with sample barcodes and unique molecular identifiers added. RNA was extracted from every sample with Trizol reagent. Library amplification was performed in two PCR steps, and a second sample barcode and Illumina TruSeq adapters were introduced in the second step. Sequencing of the libraries was done on an Illumina NovaSeq, producing 2 x 150 bp paired-end reads. The authors processed their data as follows. The reads were demultiplexed and collapsed into UMI-guided consensus sequences using migec v1.2.7. With mixcr v2.1.11, UMI consensuses were aligned to TRA and TRB V and J templates and assembled into clonotypes. A clonotype was counted as expanded or contracted only if both edgeR and NoisET called the change significant, with noise models trained on biological replicates. edgeR calls used a false discovery rate-adjusted p below 0.01 and a log2 fold-change threshold of 1. As an exploratory analysis of dynamics, PCA with hierarchical clustering was applied to max-normalized trajectories of the 1000 most abundant clonotypes. Separately sequenced CD4+ and CD8+ repertoires were used to assign the CD4 or CD8 phenotype of responding clones. The public reads were reanalyzed by TCRdb: fastp trimming at Q25, MiXCR alignment, in-frame beta chains only. Rows are unified per CDR3 protein, each entry keeping the most common DNA and genes. The V and J calls reflect TCRdb's pipeline rather than the authors' work. The sample yields around 370,000 distinct CDR3 sequences; around 21% were counted once. The top ten hold around 13% of the sample.

The study at large found these results: The detection of some responding clones in pre-infection memory suggests that pre-existing cross-reactive memory T cells joined the SARS-CoV-2 response. The study included only a couple of mild cases, and larger cohorts that include severe cases with pre-infection samples were judged to be necessary. Contracting CD4+ clones turned up mainly in the CM and EM memory subsets, whereas EMRA was where CD8+ clones were enriched. SARS-CoV-2 specificity was not confirmed for the second-wave clones peaking on day 37. From day 15 to 85, contracting clones showed balanced CD4/CD8 phenotypes, whereas a second wave of clones that expanded from day 15 to 37 leaned towards CD4+.

Sequencing used PBMCs or a T cell subset sorted from them (not recorded which). Here the chain combines TRBV5-1 and TRBJ2-7; no D segment can be confidently identified. The sequence came from an adult woman who had mild COVID-19 (a few samples of this study predate the infection). The sample titles of this study are shuffled in the database, so cell type and time point are left out; the donor was told from shared clones. The CDR3 loop reads CASSLNTEQYF. The DNA sequence reads TGCGCCAGCAGCCTCAACACGGAGCAGTACTTC.